The 26 T cell receptor beta chains listed next were all sequenced from one sample in a study of shared clonotypes between healthy human individuals. The table came from immunoSEQ multiplex PCR; TCRdb's copy has only in-frame clones and leaves some out. This table holds roughly 2.5 million clones, around 94% found once. Specimen: naive CD4+ T cells sorted from blood. Subset indicated: CD45RA+ positively selected. The receptors were sampled from a man younger than 35 in good health.

The J gene is TRBJ2-2, the V gene TRBV7-2; D tentatively fits TRBD1 or TRBD2 (6 bases each). The CDR3 is made up of 15 amino acids. Trimming removed 2 bases from V and 6 bases from J, with 13 bases in between. Germline CDR1 and CDR2: SGHTA and FQGNSA. The CDR3 region is CASSLRPGAPGELFF. DNA of the CDR3: TGTGCCAGCAGCTTACGTCCGGGGGCGCCCGGGGAGCTGTTTTTT. The full variable domain, in which reference TRBV7-2 and TRBJ2-2 provide the parts outside the CDR3, is GAGVSQSPSNKVTEKGKDVELRCDPISGHTALYWYRQSLGQGLEFLIYFQGNSAPDKSGLPSDRFSAERTGGSVSTLTIQRTQQEDSAVYLCASSLRPGAPGELFFGEGSRLTVL.

This chain joins TRBV4-1 and TRBJ1-4; D is uncertain. The CDR3 is made up of 16 amino acids. The V end lost 6 bases, the J end lost 1 base, and 15 bases lay between the germline ends. Germline V gene lookup returns CDR1 MGHRA and CDR2 YSYEKL. The CDR3 is CASRRESTRTNEKLFF. The CDR3 DNA reads TGCGCCAGCAGGAGAGAATCGACACGAACTAATGAAAAACTGTTTTTT.

The V call is TRBV7-8, the J call TRBJ2-5; tentative D call: TRBD2 (5 bases). Trimming shortened V by 1 base and J by 9 bases, and 18 bases separated the two germline ends. Germline CDR1 and CDR2: SGHVS and FQNEAQ. The CDR3 consists of 15 residues. In DNA, the CDR3 is TGTGCCAGCAGCTTAGTGGCGCAAACCCAGGAGGCCCAGTACTTC. Its translation is CASSLVAQTQEAQYF.

The chain links TRBV5-4 to TRBJ2-1, with a possible D match to TRBD1 (5 bases). The V end lost 1 base, the J end lost 5 bases, and 16 bases lay between the germline ends. The CDR3 totals 16 residues. Germline V lookup: CDR1 SGHNT, CDR2 YYREEE (reference sequence). In nucleotides, the CDR3 is TGTGCCAGCAGCTTGAGGGGCTTTCAGGCCAACAATGAGCAGTTCTTC. This codes for CASSLRGFQANNEQFF.

The V and J genes are TRBV28 and TRBJ1-6, with a weak D call TRBD1 (6 bases). The CDR3 has 13 residues. Trimming cost V 7 bases and J 8 bases, with 12 bases left between them. Germline V gene lookup returns CDR1 MDHEN and CDR2 SYDVKM. This CDR3 is CASIGGLDSPLHF. CDR3 bases: TGTGCCAGCATAGGGGGGCTGGATTCACCCCTCCACTTT.

V and J are TRBV10-2 and TRBJ2-1; 9 nucleotides agree with TRBD1. The CDR3 loop spans 15 amino acids. Germline CDR1 is WSHSY and CDR2 is SAAADI. The J segment lost 2 bases and the V segment lost 6 bases, leaving 5 bases of the junction unmatched. The chain's CDR3 is CASSAGQGTYNEQFF. As DNA, the CDR3 is TGCGCCAGCAGCGCCGGACAGGGGACCTACAATGAGCAGTTCTTC.

V usage is TRBV7-2 and J usage is TRBJ1-6; D remains ambiguous. The CDR3 spans 16 residues. V lost 1 base and J 5 bases, leaving 12 bases between the germline ends. Germline V lookup: CDR1 SGHTA, CDR2 FQGNSA. The CDR3: CASSLEGQRNNSPLHF. The DNA for the CDR3 is TGTGCCAGCAGCTTAGAAGGCCAGCGAAATAATTCACCCCTCCACTTT.

This clone was observed once. The rearrangement links TRBV2 to TRBJ2-2, with D unclear. V lost 5 bases and J lost 4, with 11 bases in between. CDR1 and CDR2 (germline): SNHLY, FYNNEI. The CDR3 is made up of 14 amino acids. The CDR3 DNA sequence: TGTGCCAGCAGTTCCTTCCCTCGCACCGGGGAGCTGTTTTTT. Protein: CASSSFPRTGELFF.

With regard to this clone: The same CDR3 arises from other DNA sequences in this sample as well. The chain links TRBV6-5 to TRBJ2-3, with D tentatively TRBD1 (5 bases). V lost 5 bases, J lost 3 bases, and 12 bases lay in between. This CDR3 has 14 residues. Germline V gene lookup returns CDR1 MNHEY and CDR2 SVGAGI. The DNA for the CDR3 is TGTGCCAGCAGTCCCCGGCAGGGAACAGATACGCAGTATTTT. It is translated as CASSPRQGTDTQYF.

This clone showed up just a few times. Additional DNA sequences in this sample encode the identical CDR3. This chain connects TRBV29-1 to TRBJ2-7; 10 bases map to TRBD2. V shed 4 bases, J shed 3 bases, and the junction held 0 bases outside the gene matches. CDR1 and CDR2 (germline): SQVTM, ANQGSEA. This CDR3 contains 12 residues. In DNA, the CDR3 is TGCAGCGTTGCTAGCGGGAGCTACGAGCAGTACTTC. Translation: CSVASGSYEQYF.

The chain employs TRBV7-2 and TRBJ2-1, with 7 bases aligning to TRBD1. Germline V gene lookup returns CDR1 SGHTA and CDR2 FQGNSA. The CDR3 extends over 13 amino acids. With 1 base clipped from V and 11 bases from J, the junction kept 5 bases outside the gene matches. CDR3 in DNA: TGTGCCAGCAGCTTAGGAACAGGGGTTAAGCAGTTCTTC. It encodes CASSLGTGVKQFF.

This clone was observed a few times. V is TRBV5-1 and J is TRBJ1-4; 7 bases map to TRBD1. Germline values: CDR1 SGHRS, CDR2 YFSETQ. This CDR3 contains 14 residues. V shed 2 bases and J 4 bases; nucleotides not matched to a gene: 2. This CDR3 reads CASSLRDSNEKLFF. The DNA of the CDR3 is TGCGCCAGCAGCTTAAGGGACAGTAATGAAAAACTGTTTTTT.

V usage is TRBV11-2 and J usage is TRBJ2-7; 12 bases fit TRBD2. Trimming removed 6 bases from V and 5 bases from J; junction bases left unmatched: 8. The CDR3 has 15 residues. Germline V gene data show CDR1 as SGHAT and CDR2 as FQNNGV. CDR3 nucleotide sequence: TGTGCCAGCAGGCCGGGACTAGCGGGCGTCAACGAGCAGTACTTC. It specifies CASRPGLAGVNEQYF.

The chain carries TRBV10-1 and TRBJ2-1; 10 bases match TRBD2. CDR1 WNHNN and CDR2 SYGVQD come from the germline V gene (reference sequence). The CDR3 spans 13 residues. V lost 4 bases to trimming and J lost 7 bases; unmatched junction nucleotides: 1. CDR3 region: CASSGTSGNEQFF. In DNA form, the CDR3 reads TGCGCCAGCAGTGGGACTAGCGGTAATGAGCAGTTCTTC.

The chain joins TRBV9 to TRBJ1-3; possible D gene TRBD1, 5 bases. Trimming left V 0 bases short and J 3 bases short, with 16 bases between. The CDR3 is made up of 17 amino acids. CDR1 and CDR2 (germline): SGDLS, YYNGEE. The CDR3 loop is CASSVAHRREVGNTIYF. CDR3 nucleotides: TGTGCCAGCAGCGTAGCTCATCGCAGGGAAGTTGGAAACACCATATATTTT. The whole variable domain, filled in from reference TRBV9 and TRBJ1-3, reads DSGVTQTPKHLITATGQRVTLRCSPRSGDLSVYWYQQSLDQGLQFLIQYYNGEERAKGNILERFSAQQFPDLHSELNLSSLELGDSALYFCASSVAHRREVGNTIYFGEGSWLTVV.

The rearrangement joins TRBV5-7 to TRBJ1-1, with TRBD1 identical over 10 bases. TRBV5-7 is flagged as an ORF with uncertain function. V was pared by 3 bases and J by 6 bases, with 11 bases of the junction left unmatched. The CDR3 runs 16 residues. The CDR3 spells CASSSPGQGREAEAFF. CDR3 sequence (DNA): TGTGCCAGCAGCTCTCCGGGACAGGGGCGCGAGGCTGAAGCTTTCTTT.

The chain uses TRBV19 and TRBJ1-4; D unclear. With 9 bases removed from V and 8 bases from J, the gap between germline ends came to 22 bases. The CDR3 contains 15 residues. CDR1 and CDR2 from the germline V gene are LNHDA and SQIVND (reference sequence). The CDR3 region is CASSGRGVWREKLFF. Written as DNA, the CDR3 is TGTGCCAGCTCAGGACGAGGAGTGTGGAGGGAAAAACTGTTTTTT.

In its sample, this clone was seen once. At the DNA level, this CDR3 is encoded by other sequences in the same sample as well. This chain uses TRBV11-2 with TRBJ1-3; weak D call: TRBD1 (5 bases). The V gene's germline CDR1 is SGHAT and CDR2 FQNNGV. CDR3 length: 15 residues. The germline V and J ends were trimmed by 0 bases and 1 base, with 7 bases remaining between them. This CDR3 is CASSLEGVSGNTIYF. The CDR3 bases are TGTGCCAGCAGCTTAGAGGGGGTATCTGGAAACACCATATATTTT.

The chain recombines TRBV6-5 with TRBJ2-7; no clear D. V shed 6 bases and J shed 0 bases, with 12 bases lying between them. Germline assignment: CDR1 MNHEY and CDR2 SVGAGI. The CDR3 contains 14 residues. The CDR3 is CASSKTLSSYEQYF. CDR3 in DNA: TGTGCCAGCAGCAAGACACTGAGCTCCTACGAGCAGTACTTC.

About this clone itself: The same CDR3 arises from other DNA sequences in this sample as well. The V and J genes are TRBV30 and TRBJ2-7, with D possibly being TRBD1 (6 bases). V lost 2 bases and J lost 4, with 9 bases in between. This CDR3 has 12 amino acids. Germline V gene lookup returns CDR1 GTSNPN and CDR2 SVGIG (reference sequence). The CDR3 region is CAWSRQVYEQYF. CDR3 DNA sequence: TGTGCCTGGAGTCGACAGGTGTACGAGCAGTACTTC.

CDR3 protein: CASSLMVKLVSPLHF. CDR3 sequence (DNA): TGTGCCAGCAGTCTGATGGTAAAATTAGTTTCACCCCTCCACTTT. The J gene is TRBJ1-6, the V gene TRBV11-2; D is undetermined. Trimming took 6 bases from V and 9 from J, leaving 18 bases between them. CDR1 SGHAT and CDR2 FQNNGV come from the germline V gene. The CDR3 length is 15 residues.

This sequence joins TRBV4-1 and TRBJ2-3; 9 bases align to TRBD2. V dropped 1 base and J dropped 10; count of bases not matched to a gene: 6. This CDR3 region has 14 residues. CDR1 is MGHRA and CDR2 is YSYEKL in the germline V gene. CDR3 nucleotide sequence: TGCGCCAGCAGCCAAGGGGCAGGACTAGCGCCGCAGTATTTT. It yields the protein CASSQGAGLAPQYF.

The V and J genes are TRBV6-1 and TRBJ2-3, with D hard to call. This CDR3 region has 15 residues. From germline, CDR1 is MNHNS and CDR2 SASEGT. V was cut by 3 bases and J by 1 base, with 11 bases left in between. CDR3 sequence (DNA): TGTGCCAGCAGTGACCAGCCTGGAGGCACAGATACGCAGTATTTT. It specifies CASSDQPGGTDTQYF.

The CDR3 region is CASSLALGPGIYGYTF. The CDR3 DNA reads TGTGCCAGCAGCTTAGCATTAGGGCCAGGGATCTATGGCTACACCTTC. This chain connects TRBV7-2 to TRBJ1-2, with TRBD1 as a possible D gene (5 bases). Per the germline V gene, CDR1 is SGHTA and CDR2 is FQGNSA. This CDR3 has 16 residues. The V end was cut by 0 bases, the J end by 4 bases, with 15 bases between.

V gene TRBV28 combines with J gene TRBJ2-3; either TRBD1 or TRBD2 may fit D (6 bases each). V lost 5 bases and J lost 1, with 16 bases in between. The germline V gene has CDR1 MDHEN and CDR2 SYDVKM. The CDR3 sequence is 16 residues long. CDR3 coding DNA: TGTGCCAGCAGTGGGAGGCAGGGGAAGGGCACAGATACGCAGTATTTT. Protein: CASSGRQGKGTDTQYF. Drawing the rest from reference TRBV28 and TRBJ2-3, the complete variable domain is DVKVTQSSRYLVKRTGEKVFLECVQDMDHENMFWYRQDPGLGLRLIYFSYDVKMKEKGDIPEGYSVSREKKERFSLILESASTNQTSMYLCASSGRQGKGTDTQYFGPGTRLTVL.

Regarding this clone: The junction does not match germline at one end; this may be a read error. This same CDR3 is encoded by further DNA sequences in the sample. This chain joins TRBV6-5 and TRBJ2-7; no firm D call. This CDR3 spans 16 amino acids. Germline lookup yields CDR1 MNHEY and CDR2 SVGAGI. The CDR3 loop is CASSSREGFQFYEQYF. The CDR3 nucleotides read TGCGCCAGCAGTTCGAGAGAAGGGTTCCAATTCTACGAGCAGTACTTC.